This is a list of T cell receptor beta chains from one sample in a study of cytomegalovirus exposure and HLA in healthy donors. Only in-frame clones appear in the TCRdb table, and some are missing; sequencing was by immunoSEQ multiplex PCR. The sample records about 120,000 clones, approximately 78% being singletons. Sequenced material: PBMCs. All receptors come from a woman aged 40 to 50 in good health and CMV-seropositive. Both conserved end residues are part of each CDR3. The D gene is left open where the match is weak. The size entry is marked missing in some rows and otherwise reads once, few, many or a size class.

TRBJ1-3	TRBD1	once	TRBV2	TGTGCCAGCATGTTGGACAGGGGCTTAAACACCATATATTTT	CASMLDRGLNTIYF
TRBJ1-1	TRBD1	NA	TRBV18	TGTGCCAGCTCCCTTATACAGGGGAGGAACACTGAAGCTTTCTTT	CASSLIQGRNTEAFF
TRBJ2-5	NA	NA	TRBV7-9	TGTGCCAGCAGCCCGAACGAGGAGGGTGACCAAGAGACCCAGTACTTC	CASSPNEEGDQETQYF
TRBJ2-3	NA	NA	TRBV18	TGTGCCAGCTCACCATTTGTAGCGGAGTCCCGAGGAGGAGGGACAGATACGCAGTATTTT	CASSPFVAESRGGGTDTQYF
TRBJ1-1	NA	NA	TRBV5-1	TGCGCCAGCAGCTTGGGTAGACAAACGAACACTGAAGCTTTCTTT	CASSLGRQTNTEAFF
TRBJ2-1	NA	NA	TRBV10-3	TGTGCCATCACCTCAGGGGACTCCTACAATGAGCAGTTCTTC	CAITSGDSYNEQFF
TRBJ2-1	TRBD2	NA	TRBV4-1	TGCGCCAGCAGTGAACTAGCGGGGGGCTACAATGAGCAGTTCTTC	CASSELAGGYNEQFF
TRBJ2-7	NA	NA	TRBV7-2	TGTGCCAGCTTGGGGGGACCCTCGGGAGAGCAGTACTTC	CASLGGPSGEQYF
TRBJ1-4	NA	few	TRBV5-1	TGCGCCAGCAGCTACGGGGTCACTAATGAAAAACTGTTTTTT	CASSYGVTNEKLFF
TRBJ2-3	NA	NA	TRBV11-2	TGTGCCAGCAGCTTAAGTGGGGGGGCGTTAGGCACAGATACGCAGTATTTT	CASSLSGGALGTDTQYF
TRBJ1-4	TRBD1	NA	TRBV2	TGTGCCAGCACGCGGAGGGGGCCAGGAGCTAATGAAAAACTGTTTTTT	CASTRRGPGANEKLFF
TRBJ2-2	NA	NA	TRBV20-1	TGCAGTGCTAGTTCTTCCGGGGAGCTGTTTTTT	CSASSSGELFF
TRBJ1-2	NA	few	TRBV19	TGTGCCAGTAGTACCCCACGGGGCTACACCTTC	CASSTPRGYTF
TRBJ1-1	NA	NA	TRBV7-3	TGTGCCAGCAGTCAGGGGCCCAACACTGAAGCTTTCTTT	CASSQGPNTEAFF